Below are 14 T cell receptor beta chains sequenced from a single sample in a study of control samples from healthy donors and cancer patients. The data were produced by immunoSEQ multiplex PCR, yet TCRdb's version contains in-frame clones alone and is incomplete. Seen here are 75,000 to 90,000 clones, about 85% observed once, and the top ten hold over 2%. Material for sequencing was blood. These TCRs come from a woman between 40 and 55 years old in good health.

V gene TRBV30 combines with J gene TRBJ2-5; D remains ambiguous. Between the trimmed V and J ends, which lost 3 bases and 7 bases, there was a span of 15 bases. Germline V lookup: CDR1 GTSNPN, CDR2 SVGIG (reference sequence). The CDR3 extends over 13 amino acids. As DNA, the CDR3 is TGTGCCTGGAGCCCGGATACCACGGGGACCCAGTACTTC. Translating gives CAWSPDTTGTQYF.

The chain couples TRBV24-1 to TRBJ2-3, with a tentative D call TRBD2 (5 bases). The CDR3 extends over 13 amino acids. CDR1 KGHDR and CDR2 SFDVKD come from the germline V gene. Trimming left V 8 bases short and J 5 bases short, with 13 bases between. CDR3 nucleotides: TGTGCCACCACTACCCTCGGGGAAGATACGCAGTATTTT. Its translation: CATTTLGEDTQYF.

The J gene is TRBJ1-2, the V gene TRBV7-8; 8 nucleotides line up with TRBD1. V lost 4 bases to trimming and J lost 4 bases; unmatched junction nucleotides: 11. The CDR3 extends over 16 amino acids. CDR1 is SGHVS and CDR2 is FQNEAQ in the germline V gene. CDR3 amino acids: CASSSTTTGASYGYTF. For the CDR3, the DNA is TGTGCCAGCAGCTCGACTACGACAGGGGCCAGCTATGGCTACACCTTC.

The genes are TRBV19 and TRBJ2-1, with a possible D match to TRBD2 (7 bases). Trimming pared 7 bases from V and 5 bases from J, leaving 18 bases between. This CDR3 has 15 amino acids. The germline V gene encodes CDR1 LNHDA and CDR2 SQIVND (reference sequence). CDR3 protein: CASTPRGGLDNEQFF. In nucleotides, the CDR3 is TGTGCCAGTACCCCTAGGGGGGGGCTCGACAATGAGCAGTTCTTC.

The chain combines TRBV5-6 with TRBJ1-1; D is ambiguous. V gave up 1 base and J gave up 0 bases, with 10 bases separating them. The germline CDR1 and CDR2 sequences are SGHDT and YYEEEE. CDR3 length equals 15 residues. The DNA for the CDR3 is TGTGCCAGCAGCTTGCAGTTGCCTCTGAACACTGAAGCTTTCTTT. Translating gives CASSLQLPLNTEAFF.

The genes are TRBV6-4 and TRBJ2-3, with 12 bases lining up with TRBD2. The CDR3 sequence is 18 residues long. V lost 5 bases, J lost 4 bases, and 13 bases stayed unmatched. Germline V gene lookup returns CDR1 MRHNA and CDR2 SNTAGT. For the CDR3, the DNA is TGTGCCAGCAGTAAATCGCAATCTAGCGGGGGGGCCGCAGATACGCAGTATTTT. It specifies CASSKSQSSGGAADTQYF.

V usage is TRBV5-1 and J usage is TRBJ1-6; 7 bases match TRBD1. Losses at the gene ends were 1 base for V and 5 bases for J; bases not matched to a gene: 12. The CDR3 sequence is 18 residues long. Germline V gives CDR1 SGHRS, CDR2 YFSETQ. Written as DNA, the CDR3 is TGCGCCAGCAGCTTGCGTGGGCCCAGACAGGGCGATAATTCACCCCTCCACTTT. The encoded protein is CASSLRGPRQGDNSPLHF.

V is TRBV30 and J is TRBJ2-7; D is possibly TRBD2 (6 bases). V was shortened by 4 bases and J by 0 bases, with 10 bases between the two germline ends. The CDR3 consists of 13 residues. Germline CDR1 GTSNPN, CDR2 SVGIG (reference sequence). CDR3 loop: CAWTDGSSYEQYF. As DNA, the CDR3 is TGTGCCTGGACGGACGGGAGCTCCTACGAGCAGTACTTC.

V usage is TRBV2 and J usage is TRBJ1-2, with D uncertain. The V end lost 4 bases, the J end lost 1 base, and 7 bases lay between the germline ends. The CDR3 totals 13 residues. Germline V gene sequence: CDR1 SNHLY, CDR2 FYNNEI. CDR3 sequence (DNA): TGTGCCAGCAGTGGGCAGCTTAACTATGGCTACACCTTC. Protein product: CASSGQLNYGYTF.

The chain carries TRBV15 and TRBJ1-2; D call uncertain. The CDR3 runs to 14 residues. Trimming took off 0 bases at V and 4 bases at J, with 9 bases between the two ends. Germline-derived CDR1 and CDR2 are LNHNV and YYDKDF (reference sequence). In DNA form, the CDR3 reads TGTGCCACCAGCAGAGATGGGGTCTCCTATGGCTACACCTTC. It yields the protein CATSRDGVSYGYTF.

The V and J genes are TRBV6-1 and TRBJ1-2; D gene uncertain. V lost 3 bases and J 5 bases, leaving 13 bases between the germline ends. Per the germline V gene, CDR1 is MNHNS and CDR2 is SASEGT. The CDR3 is 14 residues long. The CDR3 is CASSDKVGRYGYTF. Written as DNA, the CDR3 is TGTGCCAGCAGTGACAAGGTGGGGAGATATGGCTACACCTTC.

In its sample, this clone was seen a few times. The chain uses TRBV7-2 and TRBJ2-1, with D maybe TRBD2 (7 bases). CDR1 and CDR2 (germline): SGHTA, FQGNSA. Between the trimmed V and J ends, which lost 5 bases and 5 bases, there was a span of 19 bases. CDR3 length: 16 amino acids. This CDR3 is CASSPRREGVNNEQFF. DNA of the CDR3: TGTGCCAGCAGCCCCCGGAGGGAGGGGGTAAACAATGAGCAGTTCTTC.

The rearrangement joins TRBV19 to TRBJ2-1; 10 positions match TRBD2. The V gene's germline CDR1 is LNHDA and CDR2 SQIVND (reference sequence). V was pared by 6 bases and J by 4 bases, with 6 bases of the junction left unmatched. This CDR3 comprises 15 residues. This CDR3 reads CASRVAGGRYNEQFF. CDR3 coding DNA: TGTGCCAGTAGGGTAGCGGGGGGAAGGTACAATGAGCAGTTCTTC.

The chain has TRBV6-5 and TRBJ2-7; 12 bases align to TRBD2. Germline V gene lookup returns CDR1 MNHEY and CDR2 SVGAGI. This CDR3 region has 13 residues. V shed 10 bases, J shed 2 bases, and the junction held 3 bases outside the gene matches. The CDR3 region has the DNA TGTGCCATCAGGACTAGCGGGGCCTACGAGCAGTACTTC. Amino acids: CAIRTSGAYEQYF.